The 18 T cell receptor beta chains given below trace back to one sample, sequenced in a study of cytomegalovirus exposure and HLA in healthy donors. 60 Vbeta and 13 Jbeta primers were used in PCR. Profiled with immunoSEQ multiplex PCR; TCRdb holds only in-frame clones, not every one. In the table there are fewer than 140,000 clones, roughly four fifths of which are singletons. The sample comprised PBMCs. Every receptor here comes from a man aged 45-60 years in good health and CMV-seronegative.

The chain combines TRBV4-2 with TRBJ1-3; the D is unclear. In germline, CDR1 is LGHNA, CDR2 YNFKEQ. With 1 base removed from V and 0 bases from J, the gap between germline ends came to 7 bases. CDR3 length equals 15 residues. In nucleotides, the CDR3 is TGTGCCAGCAGCCAAGCTCTAACCTCTGGAAACACCATATATTTT. Protein: CASSQALTSGNTIYF.

The chain recombines TRBV18 with TRBJ2-5; the D gene is possibly TRBD2 (5 bases). CDR3 length: 14 amino acids. Germline CDR1 is KGHSH and CDR2 is LQKENI. V lost 3 bases to trimming and J lost 5 bases, with 13 bases between them. The CDR3 sequence is CASSPKAAEETQYF. As DNA, the CDR3 is TGTGCCAGCTCACCTAAAGCAGCGGAGGAGACCCAGTACTTC. Full variable domain (remainder filled in from reference TRBV18 and TRBJ2-5): NAGVMQNPRHLVRRRGQEARLRCSPMKGHSHVYWYRQLPEEGLKFMVYLQKENIIDESGMPKERFSAEFPKEGPSILRIQQVVRGDSAAYFCASSPKAAEETQYFGPGTRLLVL.

This chain connects TRBV5-8 to TRBJ2-1, with TRBD1 matching over 12 bases. Germline V gene lookup returns CDR1 SGHTS and CDR2 YDEGEE. This CDR3 is 15 amino acids long. The junction had 6 bases not matched to a gene; V was cut back by 4 bases and J by 7 bases. This chain's CDR3 is CASSTGTGGWNEQFF. The CDR3 DNA follows: TGTGCCAGCAGCACCGGGACAGGGGGCTGGAATGAGCAGTTCTTC.

The rearrangement links TRBV28 to TRBJ1-5, with D tentatively TRBD1 (5 bases). The germline CDR1 and CDR2 sequences are MDHEN and SYDVKM. The CDR3 covers 14 residues. V was cut by 8 bases and J by 6 bases, with 17 bases left in between. The CDR3 loop reads CASLGSGLLQPQHF. DNA of the CDR3: TGTGCCAGCCTGGGGTCAGGGCTACTTCAGCCCCAGCATTTT. The full variable domain, completed using reference TRBV28 and TRBJ1-5, is DVKVTQSSRYLVKRTGEKVFLECVQDMDHENMFWYRQDPGLGLRLIYFSYDVKMKEKGDIPEGYSVSREKKERFSLILESASTNQTSMYLCASLGSGLLQPQHFGDGTRLSIL.

The chain links TRBV10-2 to TRBJ1-1; TRBD1 might be the D (6 bases). V was trimmed by 6 bases and J by 4 bases, leaving 12 bases between them. CDR1 WSHSY and CDR2 SAAADI come from the germline V gene. This CDR3 region has 13 residues. The CDR3 is CASRQGFGTEAFF. The CDR3 DNA is TGCGCCAGCAGACAGGGTTTTGGCACTGAAGCTTTCTTT.

V usage is TRBV7-9 and J usage is TRBJ2-1; D remains ambiguous. V was shortened by 7 bases and J by 6 bases, with 13 bases between the two germline ends. The CDR3 has 13 amino acids. The germline V gene has CDR1 SEHNR and CDR2 FQNEAQ (reference sequence). The CDR3 spells CASMLGRLNEQFF. CDR3 sequence (DNA): TGTGCCAGCATGCTTGGGCGCCTCAATGAGCAGTTCTTC.

In regard to this clone: At one end, the junction sequence differs from germline, possibly due to a read error. The chain joins TRBV7-9 to TRBJ2-1; perhaps TRBD1 as D (5 bases). CDR3 length equals 16 residues. Per the germline V gene, CDR1 is SEHNR and CDR2 is FQNEAQ (reference sequence). As DNA, the CDR3 is TGTTCCAGCAGCTTGGGTTTGGACAATCCTAACAATGAGCAGTTCTTC. Its translation is CSSSLGLDNPNNEQFF.

The CDR3 nucleotides read TGTGCCAGCAGCAGGGGACACCCGAGGAGTGAAAAACTGTTTTTT. Protein: CASSRGHPRSEKLFF. The rearrangement links TRBV6-5 to TRBJ1-4; D might be TRBD1 (6 bases). CDR1 and CDR2 from the germline V gene are MNHEY and SVGAGI. This CDR3 contains 15 residues. Trimming shortened V by 6 bases and J by 7 bases, and 18 bases separated the two germline ends.

This clone was found a few times. The chain combines TRBV9 with TRBJ2-7; D remains ambiguous. Germline CDR1 and CDR2: SGDLS and YYNGEE. Trimming pared 0 bases from V and 3 bases from J, leaving 10 bases between. The CDR3 covers 14 residues. The CDR3 DNA reads as TGTGCCAGCAGCGTAGATAGACTGGGCTACGAGCAGTACTTC. Its protein is CASSVDRLGYEQYF.

This chain connects TRBV19 to TRBJ1-3; a weak D match, TRBD1 (6 bases). The germline V and J ends were trimmed by 5 bases and 7 bases, with 12 bases remaining between them. There are 13 residues in the CDR3. CDR1 is LNHDA and CDR2 is SQIVND in the germline V gene (reference sequence). CDR3 nucleotides: TGTGCCAGTAGTCTCAGGGGTCAGAACACCATATATTTT. Translated: CASSLRGQNTIYF.

This chain connects TRBV5-1 to TRBJ2-2; D is ambiguous. The CDR3 consists of 14 residues. Trimming left V 6 bases short and J 10 bases short, with 19 bases between. Germline V gives CDR1 SGHRS, CDR2 YFSETQ. For the CDR3, the DNA is TGCGCCAGCACCGACATGGTAAACCAGAAGGAGCTGTTTTTT. Encoded protein: CASTDMVNQKELFF.

CDR3 DNA: TGTGCCAGCAGCACAAAGCGGGGGGGGAGCACAGATACGCAGTATTTT. Amino acids: CASSTKRGGSTDTQYF. The chain has TRBV5-6 and TRBJ2-3; 10 bases are a match to TRBD2. J gave up 0 bases and V 4 bases, and 5 bases lay outside the gene matches. CDR1 and CDR2 (germline): SGHDT, YYEEEE. CDR3 length equals 16 residues.

This clone was detected a few times. The J gene is TRBJ1-3, the V gene TRBV7-9; 7 positions match TRBD1. The V gene's germline CDR1 is SEHNR and CDR2 FQNEAQ (reference sequence). The ends lost 3 bases at V and 4 bases at J; junction bases unmatched: 6. The CDR3 has 15 residues. The CDR3 DNA reads as TGTGCCAGCAGCTTCGGGACAGTCCGCGGAAACACCATATATTTT. Translation gives CASSFGTVRGNTIYF.

This clone has just one count. The rearrangement uses TRBV9 and TRBJ2-2; TRBD2 is a possible D gene (6 bases). The CDR3 has 15 amino acids. Looked up from germline, CDR1 is SGDLS and CDR2 is YYNGEE. V was clipped by 0 bases and J by 6 bases, with 12 bases between them. The DNA of the CDR3 is TGTGCCAGCAGCGTAGCGGGGGTCCCCCCCGGGGAGCTGTTTTTT. This sequence encodes CASSVAGVPPGELFF.

This chain links TRBV19 with TRBJ2-3; the D gene is possibly TRBD1 (6 bases). V was cut by 6 bases and J by 4 bases, with 14 bases left in between. Germline values: CDR1 LNHDA, CDR2 SQIVND (reference sequence). The CDR3 is made up of 14 amino acids. CDR3 residues: CASRGGLAADTQYF. CDR3 in DNA: TGTGCCAGTAGAGGGGGTCTGGCTGCAGATACGCAGTATTTT. The full variable domain, rest sourced from reference TRBV19 and TRBJ2-3, is DGGITQSPKYLFRKEGQNVTLSCEQNLNHDAMYWYRQDPGQGLRLIYYSQIVNDFQKGDIAEGYSVSREKKESFPLTVTSAQKNPTAFYLCASRGGLAADTQYFGPGTRLTVL.

The chain is built from TRBV6-5 and TRBJ2-7, with D perhaps TRBD2 (6 bases). Germline-derived CDR1 and CDR2 are MNHEY and SVGAGI. This CDR3 comprises 10 residues. V was clipped by 7 bases and J by 6 bases, with 7 bases between them. The chain's CDR3 is CASMEGEQYV. The CDR3 nucleotides read TGTGCCAGCATGGAGGGCGAGCAGTACGTC.

The gene calls are TRBV5-1 and TRBJ1-1; TRBD1 might be the D (5 bases). CDR1 and CDR2 (germline): SGHRS, YFSETQ. V was trimmed by 3 bases and J by 4 bases, leaving 19 bases between them. The CDR3 loop spans 16 amino acids. The CDR3 region is CASSSSVLGGGTEAFF. DNA for the CDR3: TGCGCCAGCAGCTCTTCCGTCCTGGGCGGGGGCACTGAAGCTTTCTTT. The variable domain in full, with the rest retrieved from reference TRBV5-1 and TRBJ1-1, is KAGVTQTPRYLIKTRGQQVTLSCSPISGHRSVSWYQQTPGQGLQFLFEYFSETQRNKGNFPGRFSGRQFSNSRSEMNVSTLELGDSALYLCASSSSVLGGGTEAFFGQGTRLTVV.

The J gene is TRBJ1-5, the V gene TRBV6-1; 10 nucleotides line up with TRBD1. There are 12 residues in the CDR3. V was clipped by 10 bases and J by 5 bases; unmatched bases: 2. CDR1 is MNHNS, CDR2 SASEGT, per germline. As DNA, the CDR3 is TGTGCCATCGGGACAGGGGATCAGCCCCAGCATTTT. Its protein is CAIGTGDQPQHF.